A selection of T cell receptor beta chains follows, all from one sample in a study of cytomegalovirus exposure and HLA in healthy donors. Using immunoSEQ multiplex PCR, the repertoire was profiled, and TCRdb retains in-frame clones only, with some absent. The sample has almost 200,000 clones, 70% to 80% seen once. The sample comprised PBMCs. The receptors originated from a male donor in good health and CMV-seropositive. The CDR3 runs from the conserved cysteine through the conserved F or W. D genes are given only for firm matches. The size field is filled for only some rows; it gives once, few, many or a size class.

v_gene: TRBV15
j_gene: TRBJ2-7
abundance: once
d_gene: TRBD2
CDR3nt: TGTGCCACCAGCAGAGGAACGGGGGGCTCCTACGAGCAGTACTTC
CDR3aa: CATSRGTGGSYEQYF

v_gene: TRBV5-1
j_gene: TRBJ2-7
abundance: .
d_gene: TRBD1
CDR3nt: TGCGCCAGCAGCTTGGCCGCCACAGGGGTGAACGAGCAGTACTTC
CDR3aa: CASSLAATGVNEQYF

v_gene: TRBV28
j_gene: TRBJ2-1
abundance: .
d_gene: TRBD2
CDR3nt: TGTGCCAGCACCCCTCGGCTAGCGGGATTTGGTGAGCAGTTCTTC
CDR3aa: CASTPRLAGFGEQFF

v_gene: TRBV7-3
j_gene: TRBJ1-6
abundance: .
d_gene: .
CDR3nt: TGTGCCAGCAGCACCGGGGGAAATTCACCCCTCCACTTT
CDR3aa: CASSTGGNSPLHF

v_gene: TRBV6-1
j_gene: TRBJ1-4
abundance: .
d_gene: TRBD1
CDR3nt: TGTGCCAGTACTAACAGGGGAAGAAGTGAAAAACTGTTTTTT
CDR3aa: CASTNRGRSEKLFF

v_gene: TRBV7-7
j_gene: TRBJ2-7
abundance: .
d_gene: TRBD2
CDR3nt: TGTGCCAGCAGCATAGGACTAGCGGGTTCGGGATACGAGCAGTACTTC
CDR3aa: CASSIGLAGSGYEQYF

v_gene: TRBV28
j_gene: TRBJ2-1
abundance: .
d_gene: TRBD1
CDR3nt: TGTGCCAGCAGTCCGCCGGGACAGGGGCTAGGAGGTGAGCAGTTCTTC
CDR3aa: CASSPPGQGLGGEQFF

v_gene: TRBV4-1
j_gene: TRBJ2-1
abundance: .
d_gene: .
CDR3nt: TGCGCCAGCAGCCAAGCCCCCCCGGGGGGCACTGCCGTTGAGCAGTTCTTC
CDR3aa: CASSQAPPGGTAVEQFF

v_gene: TRBV5-4
j_gene: TRBJ1-2
abundance: .
d_gene: TRBD1
CDR3nt: TGTGCCAGCAGCTTCGGGGGCCCCGGGACAGACTCCCCCGTGGGTGGCTACACCTTC
CDR3aa: CASSFGGPGTDSPVGGYTF

v_gene: TRBV11-2
j_gene: TRBJ2-2
abundance: .
d_gene: TRBD1
CDR3nt: TGTGCCAGCAGCTTATATCGTTTGGACAGGGTTCCGAACACCGGGGAGCTGTTTTTT
CDR3aa: CASSLYRLDRVPNTGELFF

v_gene: TRBV18
j_gene: TRBJ2-1
abundance: .
d_gene: .
CDR3nt: TGTGCCAGCTCACCACCCTCGAGACTTCAAAATGAGCAGTTCTTC
CDR3aa: CASSPPSRLQNEQFF

v_gene: TRBV6-5
j_gene: TRBJ1-5
abundance: .
d_gene: .
CDR3nt: TGTGCCAGCCGGCAGGGGAGTCAGCCCCAGCATTTT
CDR3aa: CASRQGSQPQHF

v_gene: TRBV4-3
j_gene: TRBJ2-7
abundance: .
d_gene: TRBD1
CDR3nt: TGCGCCAGCAGCCAAGGGGGGGGACAGGGGGCTCGGAACGAGCAGTACTTC
CDR3aa: CASSQGGGQGARNEQYF

v_gene: TRBV6-6
j_gene: TRBJ1-1
abundance: .
d_gene: .
CDR3nt: TGTGCCACCGAGGTTTTTGGGACTGAAGCTTTCTTT
CDR3aa: CATEVFGTEAFF

v_gene: TRBV5-6
j_gene: TRBJ2-2
abundance: once
d_gene: TRBD1
CDR3nt: TGTGCCAGCAGCTTTAGTCGGACAGGCGTCACCGGGGAGCTGTTTTTT
CDR3aa: CASSFSRTGVTGELFF

v_gene: TRBV10-3
j_gene: TRBJ1-5
abundance: .
d_gene: .
CDR3nt: TGTGCCATCATGGAAGGGGCCCATCAGCCCCAGCATTTT
CDR3aa: CAIMEGAHQPQHF

v_gene: TRBV6-5
j_gene: TRBJ1-5
abundance: .
d_gene: TRBD1
CDR3nt: TGTGCCAGCAGTCCGGACAGGGTGCAGCCCCAGCATTTT
CDR3aa: CASSPDRVQPQHF

v_gene: TRBV2
j_gene: TRBJ1-1
abundance: once
d_gene: .
CDR3nt: TGTGCCAGCATTAAATCCCCGAACACTGAAGCTTTCTTT
CDR3aa: CASIKSPNTEAFF

v_gene: TRBV28
j_gene: TRBJ2-7
abundance: .
d_gene: .
CDR3nt: TGTGCCAGCCAGTTGGTCAGTTCGGGGGCCTACGAGCAGTACTTC
CDR3aa: CASQLVSSGAYEQYF

v_gene: TRBV6-5
j_gene: TRBJ2-7
abundance: .
d_gene: TRBD1
CDR3nt: TGTGCCAGCAGTTACTTCGGGACAGACCACGAGCAGTACTTC
CDR3aa: CASSYFGTDHEQYF

v_gene: TRBV4-3
j_gene: TRBJ2-3
abundance: few
d_gene: .
CDR3nt: TGCGCCAGCAGCCAAGGCATCGGGACTAGCACAGATACGCAGTATTTT
CDR3aa: CASSQGIGTSTDTQYF

v_gene: TRBV4-2
j_gene: TRBJ2-4
abundance: .
d_gene: .
CDR3nt: TGTGCCAGCAGCCAAGTTGGAGCGGGTGCTAAAAACATTCAGTACTTC
CDR3aa: CASSQVGAGAKNIQYF

v_gene: TRBV5-4
j_gene: TRBJ2-7
abundance: .
d_gene: .
CDR3nt: TGTGCCAGCAGCTCCGACAGGTCTGTCTCCTACGAGCAGTACTTC
CDR3aa: CASSSDRSVSYEQYF

v_gene: TRBV9
j_gene: TRBJ1-3
abundance: once
d_gene: .
CDR3nt: TGTGCCAGCAGCTCCCTCTCTGGAAACACCATATATTTT
CDR3aa: CASSSLSGNTIYF

v_gene: TRBV7-6
j_gene: TRBJ2-1
abundance: .
d_gene: TRBD2
CDR3nt: TGTGCCAGCAGCGTGGCCGGGACTAGCGACAATGAGCAGTTCTTC
CDR3aa: CASSVAGTSDNEQFF

v_gene: TRBV2
j_gene: TRBJ2-4
abundance: once
d_gene: .
CDR3nt: TGTGCCAGCAAGGAGGCAGAAAACATTCAGTACTTC
CDR3aa: CASKEAENIQYF

v_gene: TRBV7-3
j_gene: TRBJ1-1
abundance: .
d_gene: .
CDR3nt: TGTGCCAGCAGCTACCGGAGAGATTCTGAAGCTTTCTTT
CDR3aa: CASSYRRDSEAFF

v_gene: TRBV14
j_gene: TRBJ2-7
abundance: .
d_gene: .
CDR3nt: TGTGCCAGCAGCCAAGATTCCCGAGATCCCGAGCAGTACTTC
CDR3aa: CASSQDSRDPEQYF

v_gene: TRBV4-3
j_gene: TRBJ1-5
abundance: .
d_gene: TRBD1
CDR3nt: TGCGCCAGCAGCCAAGATACAGGGGGTGGCAATCAGCCCCAGCATTTT
CDR3aa: CASSQDTGGGNQPQHF